A selection of T cell receptor beta chains follows, all from one sample in a study of response to subunit inactivated influenza vaccine. TCRdb reanalysed the RT-PCR reads using MiXCR and keeps one entry per CDR3 protein. Of about 570,000 distinct CDR3 sequences in the sample, roughly 10% were seen once. These records were also assigned to another study, of T cells expressing NK-cell markers.

Sequencing used PBMCs from blood, obtained on the day of vaccination. The receptors here all came from a man between 45 and 60 years old who received an inactivated influenza vaccine. CDR3s include the opening cysteine and the closing phenylalanine or tryptophan. D genes are given only for firm matches. Part of the rows lack a size; the others show once, few, many or a class for expanded clones.

j_call clone_size d_call v_call cdr3_length cdr3_nt cdr3_aa
TRBJ2-7 . . TRBV5-1 16 TGCGCCAGCAGCTGGAAGTACCAGGGGACCACGTACGAGCAGTACTTC CASSWKYQGTTYEQYF
TRBJ2-2 . . TRBV12-3/TRBV12-4 12 TGTGCCAGCAGCCCCACCCACGGGGAGCTGTTTTTT CASSPTHGELFF
TRBJ2-7 few TRBD1 TRBV7-2 15 TGTGCCAGCAGCTTAGTGCAACAGGGGATGGGCGAGCAGTACTTC CASSLVQQGMGEQYF
TRBJ2-1 many TRBD1 TRBV7-7 15 TGTGCCAGCAGCTTAGGGACAGGGGGAGTTAATGAGCAGTTCTTC CASSLGTGGVNEQFF
TRBJ1-2 . . TRBV21-1 15 TGTGCCAGCAGCCCCCGACGGGTCCCCCTTGTCGGCTACACCTTC CASSPRRVPLVGYTF
TRBJ1-5 . TRBD1 TRBV9 16 TGTGCCAGCAGCGTAGGTACAGGGGGCGATGGTCAGCCCCAGCATTTT CASSVGTGGDGQPQHF
TRBJ2-7 few . TRBV6-5 12 TGTGCCAGCAGTTCGTCCTCCCACGAGCAGTACTTC CASSSSSHEQYF
TRBJ1-1 few TRBD1 TRBV6-5 17 TGTGCCAGCAGTTACGGGACAGGGGGATCGTGGAACACTGAAGCTTTCTTT CASSYGTGGSWNTEAFF
TRBJ2-5 . . TRBV28 14 TGTGCCAGCAAATTTCCGGGACCTAAAGAGACCCAGTACTTC CASKFPGPKETQYF
TRBJ1-1 . . TRBV25-1 13 TGTGCCAGCAGTGAAGGGACACTAAACGAAGCTTTCTTT CASSEGTLNEAFF
TRBJ1-2 . . TRBV3-1 13 TGTGCCAGCAGCCAAGCGGCAGGCTATGGCTACACCTTC CASSQAAGYGYTF
TRBJ2-3 . . TRBV18 14 TGTGCCAGCTCACCACCGGGTAAGCCAGATACGCAGTATTTT CASSPPGKPDTQYF
TRBJ2-4 . TRBD1 TRBV5-6 14 TGTGCCAGCAGCCGACAGGGGGCCAAAAACATTCAGTACTTC CASSRQGAKNIQYF
TRBJ2-5 . . TRBV7-2 15 TGTGCCAGCAGTCGAGCGGCGGGAAGCGGGGAGACCCAGTACTTC CASSRAAGSGETQYF
TRBJ2-1 . TRBD2 TRBV27 15 TGTGCCAGCAGCCCCCGGGGGGTGTTCTACAATGAGCAGTTCTTC CASSPRGVFYNEQFF
TRBJ1-4 many TRBD1 TRBV6-5 14 TGTGCCAGCAGTCCCGGGACAGGGGGGCAAAAACTGTTTTTT CASSPGTGGQKLFF
TRBJ2-5 many TRBD2 TRBV7-8 18 TGTGCCAGCAGCAAATTAAACTTAGGGACTAGCGGGAAGGAGACCCAGTACTTC CASSKLNLGTSGKETQYF
TRBJ1-1 many . TRBV10-2 11 TGCGCCAGCAGTGAGGTTGCTGAAGCTTTCTTT CASSEVAEAFF
TRBJ1-5 few TRBD1 TRBV20-1 16 TGCAGTGCTAGGGCCCCGGGACAGGGGGCTTATGGGCCCCAGCATTTT CSARAPGQGAYGPQHF
TRBJ2-1 few . TRBV5-5 14 TGTGCCAGCAGCATCATAGCGGCTAACAATGAGCAGTTCTTC CASSIIAANNEQFF
TRBJ2-1 few TRBD2 TRBV29-1 15 TGCAGCGTTGCCCCCCGTCTAGCGGCCTACAATGAGCAGTTCTTC CSVAPRLAAYNEQFF
TRBJ2-2 few TRBD2 TRBV6-1 18 TGTGCCAGCAGCTCTCCCCGGATGCGGGAGAGACGCACCGGGGAGCTGTTTTTT CASSSPRMRERRTGELFF
TRBJ2-1 few TRBD2 TRBV20-1 14 TGCAGTGCTCCTTACCGGGGGGGCCCGAATGAGCAGTTCTTC CSAPYRGGPNEQFF
TRBJ2-3 few . TRBV4-2 15 TGTGCCAGCAGCCAAGTAGGAGGGTTTGCAGATACGCAGTATTTT CASSQVGGFADTQYF
TRBJ1-2 many . TRBV28 13 TGTGCCAGCAGTTTGGGGTCTTTCGATGGCTACACCTTC CASSLGSFDGYTF
TRBJ2-1 . TRBD1 TRBV7-3 15 TGTGCCAGCAGCCGGACTGGACAGGCCTACAATGAGCAGTTCTTC CASSRTGQAYNEQFF
TRBJ2-7 . TRBD2 TRBV10-3 13 TGTACCATCAGTGAGTCGGGAGGGTTCGAGCAGTACTTC CTISESGGFEQYF
TRBJ2-7 . TRBD2 TRBV6-1 18 TGTGCCAGCAGGTGGGGGTCCAGCGGGGGGGCGATCTCCTACGAGCAGTACTTC CASRWGSSGGAISYEQYF
TRBJ1-1 few . TRBV3-1 14 TGTGCCAGCAGCCAAGTGACGGTTAACACTGAAGCTTTCTTT CASSQVTVNTEAFF
TRBJ2-5 . . TRBV6-1 17 TGTGCCAGCAGCATCCGTGAGGAAACGAGGTACCAAGAGACCCAGTACTTC CASSIREETRYQETQYF
TRBJ1-5 . . TRBV7-9 15 TGTGCCAGCAGCTTAGGGGACACTAGCAATCAGCCCCAGCATTTT CASSLGDTSNQPQHF
TRBJ2-7 few . TRBV15 14 TGTGCCACCAGCAGAGATCTCCCACACGACGAGCAGTACTTC CATSRDLPHDEQYF
TRBJ2-7 many . TRBV28 13 TGTGCCAGCAGTCCCGGTGTTGGGCGCAGGCAGTACTTC CASSPGVGRRQYF
TRBJ2-3 . . TRBV30 15 TGTGCCTGGAACCCAGGGTTAGGGGACACAGATACGCAGTATTTT CAWNPGLGDTDTQYF
TRBJ2-2 . . TRBV7-9 12 TGTGCCATCAAGGCATACACCGGGGAGCTGTTTTTT CAIKAYTGELFF
TRBJ2-7 few . TRBV6-1 13 TGTGCCAGCAGTGAAGACAGGAGAGGGCGGCAGTACTTC CASSEDRRGRQYF
TRBJ2-1 . TRBD2 TRBV24-1 16 TGTGCCACCAGTCACTCTCGCGGGAGGGTCTACAATGAGCAGTTCTTC CATSHSRGRVYNEQFF
TRBJ2-2 many . TRBV4-3 16 TGCGCCAGCAGCCAAGAATTAGCAAGGGGGACCGGGGAGCTGTTTTTT CASSQELARGTGELFF
TRBJ2-1 . . TRBV7-8 15 TGTGCCAGCAGCCCCTACTATAAGTCCGGACATGAGCAGTTCTTC CASSPYYKSGHEQFF
TRBJ1-5 few . TRBV28 16 TGTGCCAGCAGCCTACACACATGGTATGGAAATCAGCCCCAGCATTTT CASSLHTWYGNQPQHF
TRBJ2-3 few TRBD1 TRBV5-8 15 TGTGCCAGCAGGGACCCGGGACAGGGGGTGGATACGCAGTATTTT CASRDPGQGVDTQYF
TRBJ2-7 . . TRBV6-1 15 TGTGCCACAGGGGCCGGGACCGCCTTCCTCAACGAGCAGTACTTC CATGAGTAFLNEQYF
TRBJ2-7 many TRBD1 TRBV2 13 TGTGCCAGCAAACAGGGGTTTTCCTACGAGCAGTACTTC CASKQGFSYEQYF
TRBJ2-7 . . TRBV9 13 TGTGCCAGCAGCGGGACAGACTCCTACGAGCAGTACTTC CASSGTDSYEQYF
TRBJ1-3 . . TRBV12-3/TRBV12-4 14 TGTGCCAGCCTAAGACAAAACTCTGGAAACACCATATATTTT CASLRQNSGNTIYF
TRBJ2-3 few . TRBV20-1 15 TGCAGTGCTAGTGACAGGAGCCGCTACACAGATACGCAGTATTTT CSASDRSRYTDTQYF
TRBJ1-5 . . TRBV4-1 15 TGCGCCAGCAGCCAAGTTACGGAAGGGTCTCAGCCCCAGCATTTT CASSQVTEGSQPQHF
TRBJ2-3 few . TRBV6-2/TRBV6-3 13 TGTGCCAGCAGTTCCCTCATGCCAGATACGCAGTATTTT CASSSLMPDTQYF
TRBJ2-1 . . TRBV7-3 15 TGTGCCAGCAGCTTCGACTCCTCCCGGGGGAATGAGCAGTTCTTC CASSFDSSRGNEQFF
TRBJ2-7 once . TRBV4-1 16 TGCGCCAGCAGCCCCGGTTGGCTGCAGAGCTCCTACGAGCAGTACTTC CASSPGWLQSSYEQYF